The sequence of this TCR beta chain was determined in a study of CD39 and CD103 CD8 tumor-infiltrating T cells. Overall study findings and caveats: Top 30 DP CD8 TIL clonotypes covered roughly 56-90% of repertoire. DN TIL clonotypes largely overlapped peripheral memory CD8 repertoires, unlike DP.

Turning to this clone: Its antigen remains unknown.

DNA input per subset was roughly 8,500 to 110,000 sorted cells. Generated by immunoSEQ multiplex PCR, the TCRdb table keeps only in-frame clones and is missing some. The table includes 2,500 to 3,000 clones, 83% detected once. Sorted CD3+CD4-CD8+CD45RA- TILs were divided into DN, SP and DP by CD39 and CD103. The CDR3 spans 16 residues. The junction had 11 bases not matched to a gene; V was cut back by 4 bases and J by 3 bases. CDR1 and CDR2 from the germline V gene are KGHSH and LQKENI. The sequencing sample was made of CD39- CD103- CD8+ T cells sorted from the tumor. The subset here: CD103-CD39- double-negative CD45RA- CD8 T cells. The TCR originated in a human donor with head and neck squamous cell carcinoma. This chain links TRBV18 with TRBJ1-1; 7 bases are a match to TRBD1. The CDR3 spells CASSLIGTEYHTEAFF. In nucleotides, the CDR3 is TGTGCCAGCTCACTAATTGGGACAGAATACCACACTGAAGCTTTCTTT.